This is a list of T cell receptor beta chains from one sample in a study of shared clonotypes between healthy human individuals. Sequencing was performed with immunoSEQ multiplex PCR; in TCRdb, only in-frame clones are kept and a portion is missing. The repertoire holds about half a million clones, with about 84% as singletons. The sample comprised PBMCs. The receptors stem from a middle-aged woman in good health. Some clones in this sample may be carry-over from other donors' samples. The CDR3 runs from the conserved cysteine through the conserved F or W. The D gene is left open where the match is weak. Expanded clones get a size class; other rows say once, few or many, or leave the size out.

len: 18; d_gene: -; v_gene: TRBV7-9; j_gene: TRBJ2-7; abundance: many; CDR3nt: TGTGCCAGCAGCTTATCTCCTTTGGGAGTCGATTTCCTACGTGAGCAGTACTTC; CDR3aa: CASSLSPLGVDFLREQYF
len: 14; d_gene: TRBD1; v_gene: TRBV18; j_gene: TRBJ2-7; abundance: -; CDR3nt: TGTGCCAGCTCACCGGGGACAGTCCCCTACGAGCAGTACTTC; CDR3aa: CASSPGTVPYEQYF
len: 13; d_gene: -; v_gene: TRBV7-3; j_gene: TRBJ2-6; abundance: once; CDR3nt: TGTGCCAGCAGCCCTATTGGGGCCAACGTCCTGACTTTC; CDR3aa: CASSPIGANVLTF
len: 11; d_gene: -; v_gene: TRBV30; j_gene: TRBJ2-1; abundance: -; CDR3nt: TGTGCCTGGACCCCCTACAATGAGCAGTTCTTC; CDR3aa: CAWTPYNEQFF
len: 15; d_gene: -; v_gene: TRBV4-2; j_gene: TRBJ1-5; abundance: few; CDR3nt: TGTGCCAGCAGCCAGGGGACTCGGGAAAATCAGCCCCAGCATTTT; CDR3aa: CASSQGTRENQPQHF
len: 12; d_gene: -; v_gene: TRBV30; j_gene: TRBJ2-1; abundance: -; CDR3nt: TGTGCCTGGAGTGTACGAGGTTTTGAGCAGTTCTTC; CDR3aa: CAWSVRGFEQFF
len: 15; d_gene: -; v_gene: TRBV7-8; j_gene: TRBJ2-7; abundance: -; CDR3nt: TGTGCAAGCAGTTTCCTCCGCTACTCACCCTACGGGCAGTACTTC; CDR3aa: CASSFLRYSPYGQYF
len: 15; d_gene: -; v_gene: TRBV7-3; j_gene: TRBJ2-3; abundance: -; CDR3nt: TGTGCCAGCAGCCCAGGGGCGGGTAACGCAGATACGCAGTATTTT; CDR3aa: CASSPGAGNADTQYF
len: 15; d_gene: -; v_gene: TRBV5-4; j_gene: TRBJ1-5; abundance: -; CDR3nt: TGTGCCAGCAGCTGGGGGGGACTTAGCAATCAGCCCCAGCATTTT; CDR3aa: CASSWGGLSNQPQHF
len: 13; d_gene: TRBD1; v_gene: TRBV5-1; j_gene: TRBJ2-1; abundance: -; CDR3nt: TGCGCCAGCAGCCCCGGACAGGCCAATGAGCAGTTCTTC; CDR3aa: CASSPGQANEQFF
len: 15; d_gene: -; v_gene: TRBV6-6; j_gene: TRBJ2-7; abundance: -; CDR3nt: TGTGCCAGCAGTTCCTCGGACTCCCCCTACTACGAGCAGTACTTC; CDR3aa: CASSSSDSPYYEQYF
len: 15; d_gene: TRBD1; v_gene: TRBV25-1; j_gene: TRBJ1-2; abundance: -; CDR3nt: TGTGCCAGCAGTGAACTCGGACAGGGGAGCTATGGCTACACCTTC; CDR3aa: CASSELGQGSYGYTF
len: 14; d_gene: -; v_gene: TRBV19; j_gene: TRBJ2-1; abundance: many; CDR3nt: TGTGCCAGTAGTACGCCGGGACTCCTAAATGAGCAGTTCTTC; CDR3aa: CASSTPGLLNEQFF
len: 13; d_gene: TRBD1; v_gene: TRBV29-1; j_gene: TRBJ1-2; abundance: -; CDR3nt: TGCAGCGTTGTGACAGGGTTACACTATGGCTACACCTTC; CDR3aa: CSVVTGLHYGYTF
len: 15; d_gene: -; v_gene: TRBV10-3; j_gene: TRBJ2-5; abundance: once; CDR3nt: TGTGCCATCAGTGAGGGGAGGGACAGACAAGAGACCCAGTACTTC; CDR3aa: CAISEGRDRQETQYF
len: 15; d_gene: -; v_gene: TRBV5-1; j_gene: TRBJ2-1; abundance: -; CDR3nt: TGCGCCAGCAGAAGGGATCCGAGCTCCTACAATGAGCAGTTCTTC; CDR3aa: CASRRDPSSYNEQFF
len: 15; d_gene: TRBD1; v_gene: TRBV18; j_gene: TRBJ1-4; abundance: -; CDR3nt: TGTGCCAGCTCACATGACAGGGGACCGTGGGAAAAACTGTTTTTT; CDR3aa: CASSHDRGPWEKLFF